This TCR beta chain was retrieved from a study of T cell responses to AZD1222 COVID-19 vaccine. Study at large: Second doses were pooled across both intervals (about 4 or about 12 weeks).

V lost 4 bases to trimming and J lost 3 bases, with 10 bases between them. The CDR3 runs 13 residues. Germline assignment: CDR1 MNHEY and CDR2 SMNVEV (reference sequence). Sequenced by immunoSEQ multiplex PCR; TCRdb stores in-frame clones only, minus some. This sample has around 100,000 clones, with roughly 88% found just once. Details on this clone: The antigen is unknown.

Overall study results and limits: Reports say nearly half of spike-specific TCRs go after unmutated variant regions. A mostly white British donor set with more females was recruited, and clonal diversity was possibly underestimated.

This receptor was obtained from an adult in good health. V and J are TRBV27 and TRBJ2-7, with D perhaps matching TRBD2 (5 bases). Sequencing used peripheral blood, obtained on day 0 of AZD1222 vaccination. The chain's CDR3 is CASSSRGIYEQYF. DNA for the CDR3: TGTGCCAGCAGTTCTCGGGGAATCTACGAGCAGTACTTC.